These 20 T cell receptor beta chains originate from one sample sequenced in a study of T cells in Graves' hyperthyroidism and ophthalmopathy. The TCR beta CDR3 regions underwent amplification using RNA transcripts as the source. The TCR CDR3 was amplified in a first-round RT-PCR using the HTBI primer set. TCRdb redid the calling of the multiplex PCR reads with MiXCR, one entry per CDR3 protein. The table lists hundreds of thousands of distinct CDR3 sequences, 14% of them singletons. The sample consisted of blood. The receptors come from a woman aged 18-29 years with Graves' hyperthyroidism.

This clonotype has more than one count but fewer than ten. V and J are TRBV11-2 and TRBJ2-3; D is uncertain. The CDR3 is made up of 15 amino acids. Trimming took 1 base from V and 0 from J, leaving 8 bases between them. Germline lookup yields CDR1 SGHAT and CDR2 FQNNGV. CDR3 sequence reads: CASSLVRRSTDTQYF. DNA for the CDR3: TGTGCCAGCAGCTTAGTACGTCGAAGCACAGATACGCAGTATTTT.

This clonotype showed up just a few times. CDR3: CASSVSEGAWGTDTQYF. The CDR3 DNA sequence: TGTGCCAGCAGCGTAAGTGAAGGGGCATGGGGCACAGATACGCAGTATTTT. The chain combines TRBV9 with TRBJ2-3, with a tentative D call TRBD1 (5 bases). The CDR3 sequence is 17 residues long. Germline CDR1 reads SGDLS; CDR2 reads YYNGEE. V was shortened by 1 base and J by 1 base, with 16 bases between the two germline ends.

This clonotype was recorded a few times. V usage is TRBV20-1 and J usage is TRBJ2-7; no definite D call. In germline, CDR1 is DFQATT, CDR2 SNEGSKA (reference sequence). CDR3 length: 12 amino acids. With 5 bases removed from V and 3 bases from J, the gap between germline ends came to 11 bases. Written as DNA, the CDR3 is TGCAGTGCTCGGACCCTTGGCTACGAGCAGTACTTC. Translated: CSARTLGYEQYF.

This clonotype was picked up many times. The chain joins TRBV3-1 to TRBJ1-4, with D perhaps TRBD1 (5 bases). V gave up 4 bases and J gave up 5 bases, with 14 bases separating them. CDR1 and CDR2 (germline): LGHDT, YNNKEL (reference sequence). The CDR3 totals 15 residues. CDR3 residues: CASSLIRGGNEKLFF. The CDR3 nucleotides read TGTGCCAGCAGCCTTATACGCGGGGGGAATGAAAAACTGTTTTTT.

The chain is built from TRBV7-8 and TRBJ2-7, with unresolved D. This CDR3 is built from 14 residues. Per the germline V gene, CDR1 is SGHVS and CDR2 is FQNEAQ. V shed 2 bases and J shed 2 bases, with 10 bases lying between them. CDR3 nucleotide sequence: TGTGCCAGCAGCTTACAGGTGTACACCTACGAGCAGTACTTC. Protein sequence: CASSLQVYTYEQYF.

This clonotype occurred many times. V and J are TRBV27 and TRBJ1-6; D perhaps matches TRBD1 (5 bases). Germline V lookup: CDR1 MNHEY, CDR2 SMNVEV (reference sequence). CDR3 length: 12 residues. V shed 8 bases and J shed 7 bases, with 9 bases lying between them. The CDR3 reads CASRDPNSPLHF. The DNA of the CDR3 is TGTGCCAGCCGGGACCCAAATTCACCCCTCCACTTT.

The chain joins TRBV13 to TRBJ2-1, with D tentatively TRBD2 (5 bases). Germline CDR1 PRHDT, CDR2 FYEKMQ (reference sequence). V lost 1 base and J lost 0, with 13 bases in between. This CDR3 contains 17 residues. CDR3 in amino acids: CASSLAASTSSYNEQFF. DNA for the CDR3: TGTGCCAGCAGCTTAGCGGCTAGCACGAGCTCCTACAATGAGCAGTTCTTC.

This clonotype showed up many times. The chain carries TRBV7-8 and TRBJ2-7; perhaps TRBD2 as D (7 bases). Trimming shortened V by 6 bases and J by 7 bases, and 16 bases separated the two germline ends. CDR3 length equals 13 residues. Germline V CDR1 and CDR2: SGHVS, FQNEAQ. Written as DNA, the CDR3 is TGTGCCAGCAGTTCAGCGGGACAATGGGAGCAGTACTTC. This codes for CASSSAGQWEQYF. The whole variable domain, remainder taken from reference TRBV7-8 and TRBJ2-7, is GAGVSQSPRYKVAKRGQDVALRCDPISGHVSLFWYQQALGQGPEFLTYFQNEAQLDKSGLPSDRFFAERPEGSVSTLKIQRTQQEDSAVYLCASSSAGQWEQYFGPGTRLTVT.

This clonotype occurred once. This may come from a read error, since a much larger clone is one base off. The chain is built from TRBV20-1 and TRBJ2-7, with D possibly being TRBD2 (8 bases). The DNA end is a closer match to TRBJ2-1, so the J assignment may be wrong. The CDR3 loop spans 18 amino acids. Germline V lookup: CDR1 DFQATT, CDR2 SNEGSKA (reference sequence). CDR3 amino acids: CSARIGQDVRLAPYEQFF. In DNA form, the CDR3 reads TGCAGTGCTAGAATAGGACAGGATGTTCGACTAGCGCCCTACGAGCAGTTCTTC.

V gene TRBV29-1 combines with J gene TRBJ2-3, with 10 bases lining up with TRBD2. Germline V gives CDR1 SQVTM, CDR2 ANQGSEA. The CDR3 is made up of 13 amino acids. Germline trimming cut 7 bases from V and 5 bases from J; bases unmatched to any gene: 6. This CDR3 is CSAAIAGGDTQYF. CDR3 bases: TGCAGCGCAGCTATAGCGGGAGGAGATACGCAGTATTTT.

This clonotype was seen only a few times. At one of its ends the junction is not consistent with the germline gene, which may arise from a read error. The genes are TRBV24-1 and TRBJ2-1; D unclear. The CDR3 loop spans 10 amino acids. Looked up from germline, CDR1 is KGHDR and CDR2 is SFDVKD. The CDR3 coding sequence is TGTGCCACCGGTGACCATGAGCAGTTCTTC. This codes for CATGDHEQFF.

V usage is TRBV19 and J usage is TRBJ2-1; D gene unclear. The CDR3 loop spans 16 amino acids. Trimming took 5 bases from V and 0 from J, leaving 14 bases between them. CDR1 and CDR2 from the germline V gene are LNHDA and SQIVND (reference sequence). The CDR3 DNA sequence: TGTGCCAGTAGTGGGCGTTTGGTTAGCTCCTACAATGAGCAGTTCTTC. This translates into CASSGRLVSSYNEQFF. Full variable domain (outside the CDR3, taken from reference TRBV19 and TRBJ2-1): DGGITQSPKYLFRKEGQNVTLSCEQNLNHDAMYWYRQDPGQGLRLIYYSQIVNDFQKGDIAEGYSVSREKKESFPLTVTSAQKNPTAFYLCASSGRLVSSYNEQFFGPGTRLTVL.

The gene calls are TRBV20-1 and TRBJ2-4; 11 bases map to TRBD2. CDR3 length equals 14 residues. Germline-derived CDR1 and CDR2 are DFQATT and SNEGSKA (reference sequence). The junction had 3 bases not matched to a gene; V was cut back by 3 bases and J by 5 bases. The CDR3 DNA is TGCAGTGCTAGTCCGGGACTAGCGGAAAACATTCAGTACTTC. Residues: CSASPGLAENIQYF.

This clonotype has only a few counts. This chain links TRBV6-6 with TRBJ1-5; no clear D gene. CDR3 length equals 14 residues. In germline, CDR1 is MNHNY, CDR2 SVGAGI (reference sequence). V lost 2 bases to trimming and J lost 3 bases, with 8 bases between them. In nucleotides, the CDR3 is TGTGCCAGCAGTTACGGGGAGTCCAATCAGCCCCAGCATTTT. It encodes CASSYGESNQPQHF.

This clonotype was counted at least ten times. The V and J genes are TRBV6-2 or TRBV6-3 and TRBJ2-3, with 9 positions matching TRBD1. The CDR3 sequence is 17 residues long. The germline CDR1 and CDR2 sequences are MNHEY and SVGEGT. With 2 bases clipped from V and 2 bases from J, the junction kept 8 bases outside the gene matches. The chain's CDR3 is CASSYQGTGKITDTQYF. The CDR3 DNA is TGTGCCAGCAGTTACCAAGGGACAGGGAAGATCACAGATACGCAGTATTTT.

This clonotype was detected only a few times. The chain joins TRBV29-1 to TRBJ2-7; TRBD2 aligns across 9 bases. This CDR3 region has 12 residues. Germline assignment: CDR1 SQVTM and CDR2 ANQGSEA. J lost 4 bases, V lost 4 bases, and 2 bases had no gene match. The CDR3: CSVAAGGYEQYF. The CDR3 DNA sequence: TGCAGCGTTGCGGCGGGAGGGTACGAGCAGTACTTC.

This chain joins TRBV24-1 and TRBJ1-5; D not resolved. Germline lookup yields CDR1 KGHDR and CDR2 SFDVKD. This CDR3 spans 15 amino acids. Trimming took 2 bases from V and 0 from J, leaving 7 bases between them. This chain's CDR3 is CATSDSRRSNQPQHF. The CDR3 DNA reads TGTGCCACCAGTGATTCCCGACGTAGCAATCAGCCCCAGCATTTT.

In this sample, this clonotype turned up many times. CDR3 nucleotide sequence: TGTGCCAGCAGTGATGCCAGGGTGACCTCAGCTTTCTTT. Encoded protein: CASSDARVTSAFF. The gene calls are TRBV2 and TRBJ1-1, with D perhaps matching TRBD1 (5 bases). CDR3 size: 13 residues. The V gene's germline CDR1 is SNHLY and CDR2 FYNNEI. V lost 3 bases and J 10 bases, leaving 15 bases between the germline ends.

The genes are TRBV7-9 and TRBJ2-7; 8 bases are shared with TRBD1. Unmatched junction bases numbered 11, after V lost 5 bases and J lost 5 bases. CDR3 size: 15 residues. The germline gives CDR1 SEHNR, CDR2 FQNEAQ (reference sequence). The chain's CDR3 is CASSPRTGSFHEQYF. CDR3 DNA sequence: TGTGCCAGCAGCCCGCGGACAGGGAGTTTCCACGAGCAGTACTTC. Variable domain in full (rest from reference TRBV7-9 and TRBJ2-7): DTGVSQNPRHKITKRGQNVTFRCDPISEHNRLYWYRQTLGQGPEFLTYFQNEAQLEKSRLLSDRFSAERPKGSFSTLEIQRTEQGDSAMYLCASSPRTGSFHEQYFGPGTRLTVT.

This clonotype appeared a few times. The V and J genes are TRBV4-2 and TRBJ1-3; 7 nucleotides agree with TRBD1. The CDR3 runs 15 residues. The junction had 7 bases not matched to a gene; V was cut back by 3 bases and J by 5 bases. Germline CDR1 LGHNA, CDR2 YNFKEQ. The CDR3 DNA reads as TGTGCCAGCAGCCAGATGGGACAGAGGAGAAACACCATATATTTT. This translates into CASSQMGQRRNTIYF.